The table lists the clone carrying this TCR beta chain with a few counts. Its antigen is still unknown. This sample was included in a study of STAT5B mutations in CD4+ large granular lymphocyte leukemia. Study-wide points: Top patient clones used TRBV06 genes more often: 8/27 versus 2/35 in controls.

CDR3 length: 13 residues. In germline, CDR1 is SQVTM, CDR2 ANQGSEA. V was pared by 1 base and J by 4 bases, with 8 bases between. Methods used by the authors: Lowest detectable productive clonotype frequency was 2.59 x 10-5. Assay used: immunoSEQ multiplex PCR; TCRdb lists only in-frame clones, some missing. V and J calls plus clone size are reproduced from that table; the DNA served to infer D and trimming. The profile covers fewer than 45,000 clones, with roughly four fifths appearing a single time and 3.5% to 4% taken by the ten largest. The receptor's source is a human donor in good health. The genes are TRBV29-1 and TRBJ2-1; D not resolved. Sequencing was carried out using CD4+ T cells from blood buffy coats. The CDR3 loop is CSVEVLLYNEQFF. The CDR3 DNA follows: TGCAGCGTTGAAGTCTTGCTTTACAATGAGCAGTTCTTC.